This T cell receptor beta chain emerged from a study of blood T cells in healthy people across ages (dated by TCRdb to 2013 to 2016). Background on the whole study: In model experiments, template switching captured about one uniquely barcoded TCR beta cDNA molecule for every two T cells. The donors were divided into four age groups: young (average around 17 years), middle-aged (about 41), aged (roughly 60) and long-lived (about 79). Using deep sequencing normalized with unique cDNA molecular identifiers, the study measured how TCR beta repertoire diversity changes with age. Using the same blood draw, the study looked at two additional independent replicas of 1 million unique cDNA reads for two donors, one aged 18 to 30 and the other aged 80 or older. To avoid experimental bias, donors of different ages were spread randomly across the sequencing lanes. Broader findings and caveats from the paper: Conclusive comparison of naive and antigen-experienced compartments was prevented by the profiling of bulk unsorted PBMCs. As age increased, observed TCR beta diversity per million T cells dropped in a roughly linear way, and a significant reduction was already evident by age roughly 36. Compared with the aged group, the long-lived group had more naive CD4+ T cells, fewer expanded clones and increased TCR diversity, suggesting age selection. The percentage of naive T cells measured by flow cytometry correlated strongly with observed TCR beta diversity. Total diversity estimates from one million sequenced T cells were considered lower bounds and underestimates. Donor CMV infection status was unknown, potentially confounding age-related changes in expanded clonotypes.

Library preparation was by 5' RACE. For sequencing, an Illumina HiSeq 2500 was employed. A second PCR of about 7 to 12 cycles was performed with a sample-barcoded 5' primer and a J-beta primer mix. A unique molecular identifier was introduced onto each TCR beta cDNA molecule by a template-switch 5' adaptor carrying 12 random nucleotides. At least 2.5 million CDR3-containing paired-end reads were obtained from each sample. First-strand cDNA was synthesized from all RNA with the Mint cDNA synthesis kit, primed by a TRBC-specific oligonucleotide. Following uracil-DNA glycosylase treatment, all cDNA underwent a first 18-cycle PCR with the universal primers M1SS and BC2_uni_R. The original methods were these. For normalization, 1 million high-quality reads, each with a distinct molecular identifier, were randomly selected from each sample. Reads sharing molecular identifiers were discarded rather than binned into consensus sequences. MiTCR, set to a Q25 quality threshold and the strictest error-elimination algorithm, was used for CDR3 identification, clonotype clustering and error correction. A nonparametric unseen species model using Euler transformation provided a lower-bound estimate of total TCR beta diversity. Clones were called with MiXCR by TCRdb after fastp trimmed the public reads at Q25, and only in-frame beta chains were retained. Every CDR3 protein is listed once, alongside the most common genes and DNA of its rows. The V and J calls come from TCRdb's annotation, not from the publication. Present in this sample are around 650,000 distinct CDR3 sequences, 35% to 50% of which were seen just once. The top ten clonotypes cover around 32% of the sample.

The sample holds one count of this clonotype. Its antigen has not been determined. Per-base qualities were not stored, and no clone one base away is much larger. One read amounts to weak evidence. Measured from the cysteine to the phenylalanine, the CDR3 is 15 residues long. The kept DNA is CDR3 alone, 45 bases in frame from the first base. Trimming takes 0 bases from V and 2 bases from J, and the germline ends sit 10 bases apart. CDR1 MNHEY and CDR2 SVGAGI are derived from the germline V gene. Systemically healthy Caucasian individuals from Russia, approximately 39 in total and aged about 6 to 95 years, were included as donors. Roughly 10 milliliters of peripheral blood were collected from each donor into EDTA-treated Vacutainer tubes. PBMCs were isolated by Ficoll-Paque density-gradient centrifugation, with at least 6 million obtained per sample. Trizol reagent was used to extract total RNA from the PBMCs, yielding at least 5 micrograms per sample. The percentages of naive CD45RAhigh/CD27high T cells were determined by flow cytometry on a PBMC aliquot from every donor.

The receptor chain draws on TRBV6-5 and TRBJ1-2; a confident D gene designation cannot be given. The sequencing input was blood. The source is an elderly man in good health. The DNA reads as follows: TGTGCCAGCAGTTACTCGAAAGGGATAAACTATGGCTACACCTTC. Its coded protein is CASSYSKGINYGYTF.